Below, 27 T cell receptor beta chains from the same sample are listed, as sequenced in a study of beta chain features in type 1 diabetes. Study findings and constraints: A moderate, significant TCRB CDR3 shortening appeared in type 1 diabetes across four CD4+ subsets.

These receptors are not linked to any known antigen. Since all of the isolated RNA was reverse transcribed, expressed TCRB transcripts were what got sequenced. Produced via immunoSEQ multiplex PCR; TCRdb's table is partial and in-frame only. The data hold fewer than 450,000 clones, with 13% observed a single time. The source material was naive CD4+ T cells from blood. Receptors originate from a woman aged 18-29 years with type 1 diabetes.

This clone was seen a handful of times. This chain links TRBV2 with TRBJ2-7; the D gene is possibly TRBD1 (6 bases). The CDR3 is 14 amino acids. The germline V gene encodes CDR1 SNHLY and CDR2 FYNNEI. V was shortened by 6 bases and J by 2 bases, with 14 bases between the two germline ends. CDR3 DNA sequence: TGTGCCAGCAGGCCCGGGACAAATCCCTACGAGCAGTACGTC. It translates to CASRPGTNPYEQYV.

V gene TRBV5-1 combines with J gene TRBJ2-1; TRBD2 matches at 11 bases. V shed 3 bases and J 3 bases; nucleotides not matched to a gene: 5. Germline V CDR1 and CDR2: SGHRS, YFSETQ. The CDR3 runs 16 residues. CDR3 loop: CASSSRLAGNYNEQFF. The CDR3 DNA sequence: TGCGCCAGCAGCTCCAGACTAGCGGGAAACTACAATGAGCAGTTCTTC.

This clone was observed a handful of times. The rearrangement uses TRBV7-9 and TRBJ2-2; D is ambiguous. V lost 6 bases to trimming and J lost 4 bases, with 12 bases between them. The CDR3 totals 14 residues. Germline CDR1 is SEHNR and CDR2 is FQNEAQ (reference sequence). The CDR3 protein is CASRNTRVTGELFF. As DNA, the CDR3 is TGTGCCAGCAGAAATACACGGGTCACCGGGGAGCTGTTTTTT.

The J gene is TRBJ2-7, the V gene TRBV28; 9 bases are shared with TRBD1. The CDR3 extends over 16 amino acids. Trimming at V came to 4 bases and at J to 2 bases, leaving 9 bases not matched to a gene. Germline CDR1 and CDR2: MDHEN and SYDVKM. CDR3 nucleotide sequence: TGTGCCAGCAGTTCCCCCGGGACAGGGAACCCCTACGAGCAGTACTTC. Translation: CASSSPGTGNPYEQYF.

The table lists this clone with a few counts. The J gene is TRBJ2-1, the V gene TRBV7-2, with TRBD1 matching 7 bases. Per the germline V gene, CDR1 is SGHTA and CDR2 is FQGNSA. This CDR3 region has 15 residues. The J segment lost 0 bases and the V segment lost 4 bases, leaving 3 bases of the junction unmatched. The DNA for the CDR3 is TGTGCCAGCAGCTCCAGGGACAGCTCCTACAATGAGCAGTTCTTC. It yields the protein CASSSRDSSYNEQFF.

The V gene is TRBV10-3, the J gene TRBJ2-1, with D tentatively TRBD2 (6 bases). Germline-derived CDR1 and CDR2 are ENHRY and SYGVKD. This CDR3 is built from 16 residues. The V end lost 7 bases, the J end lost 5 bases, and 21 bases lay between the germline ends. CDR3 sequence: CAIKSARVADDNEQFF. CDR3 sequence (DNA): TGTGCCATCAAGTCCGCTCGGGTAGCGGACGACAATGAGCAGTTCTTC.

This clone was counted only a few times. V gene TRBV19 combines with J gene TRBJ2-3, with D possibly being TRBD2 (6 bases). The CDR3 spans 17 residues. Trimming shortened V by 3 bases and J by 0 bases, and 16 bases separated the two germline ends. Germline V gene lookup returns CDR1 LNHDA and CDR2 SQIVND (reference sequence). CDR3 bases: TGTGCCAGTAGTATGGGCGGGGCAGACCATAGCACAGATACGCAGTATTTT. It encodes CASSMGGADHSTDTQYF.

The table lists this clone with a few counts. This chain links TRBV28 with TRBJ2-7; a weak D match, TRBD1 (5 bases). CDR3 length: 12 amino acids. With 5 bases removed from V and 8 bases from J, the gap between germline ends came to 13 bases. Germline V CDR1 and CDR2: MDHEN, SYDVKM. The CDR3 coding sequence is TGTGCCAGCAGTGCCCAGGGTACGCAGCAGTACTTC. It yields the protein CASSAQGTQQYF.

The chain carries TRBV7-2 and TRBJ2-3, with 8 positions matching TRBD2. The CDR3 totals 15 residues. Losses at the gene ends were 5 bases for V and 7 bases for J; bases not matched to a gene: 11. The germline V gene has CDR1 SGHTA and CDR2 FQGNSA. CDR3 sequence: CASSLEGLSGNTQYF. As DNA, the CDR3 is TGTGCCAGCAGCCTCGAGGGGCTTAGCGGGAATACGCAGTATTTT.

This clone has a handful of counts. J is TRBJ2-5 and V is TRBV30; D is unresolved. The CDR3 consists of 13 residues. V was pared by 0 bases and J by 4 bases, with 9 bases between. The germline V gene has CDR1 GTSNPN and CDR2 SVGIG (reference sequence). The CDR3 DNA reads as TGTGCCTGGAGTGTACAGCTGGGAGAGACCCAGTACTTC. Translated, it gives CAWSVQLGETQYF.

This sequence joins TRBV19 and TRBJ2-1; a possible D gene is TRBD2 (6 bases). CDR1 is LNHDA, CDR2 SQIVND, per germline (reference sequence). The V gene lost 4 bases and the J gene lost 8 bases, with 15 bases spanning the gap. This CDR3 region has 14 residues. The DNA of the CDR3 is TGTGCCAGTAGTAACGACCATAGGAGGGATGAGCAGTTCTTC. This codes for CASSNDHRRDEQFF.

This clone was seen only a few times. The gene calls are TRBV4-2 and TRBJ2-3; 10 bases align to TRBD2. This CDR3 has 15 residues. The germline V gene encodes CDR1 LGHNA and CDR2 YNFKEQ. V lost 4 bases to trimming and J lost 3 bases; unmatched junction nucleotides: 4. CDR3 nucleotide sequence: TGTGCCAGCAGCCTTCTAGCGGGAGAGACAGATACGCAGTATTTT. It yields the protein CASSLLAGETDTQYF.

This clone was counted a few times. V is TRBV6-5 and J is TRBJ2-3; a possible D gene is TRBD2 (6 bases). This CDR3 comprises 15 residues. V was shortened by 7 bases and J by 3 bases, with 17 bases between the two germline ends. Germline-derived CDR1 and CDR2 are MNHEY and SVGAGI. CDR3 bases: TGTGCCAGCACCCCCTTGGCGGGAAAAACAGATACGCAGTATTTT. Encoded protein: CASTPLAGKTDTQYF.

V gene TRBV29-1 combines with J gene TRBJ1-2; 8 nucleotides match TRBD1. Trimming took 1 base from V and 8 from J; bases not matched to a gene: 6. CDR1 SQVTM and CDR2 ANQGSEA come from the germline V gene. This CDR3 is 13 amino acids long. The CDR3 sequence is CSVEGTQGAGYTF. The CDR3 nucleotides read TGCAGCGTTGAAGGAACGCAGGGGGCCGGCTACACCTTC. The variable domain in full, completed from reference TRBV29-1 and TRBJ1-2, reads SAVISQKPSRDICQRGTSLTIQCQVDSQVTMMFWYRQQPGQSLTLIATANQGSEATYESGFVIDKFPISRPNLTFSTLTVSNMSPEDSSIYLCSVEGTQGAGYTFGSGTRLTVV.

The CDR3, as DNA: TGTGCCAGCAGGGGGTTGGGGGGGGCCTATGGCTACACCTTC. Translation gives CASRGLGGAYGYTF. This chain uses TRBV27 with TRBJ1-2, with a tentative D call TRBD1 (6 bases). The germline V and J ends were trimmed by 6 bases and 4 bases, with 15 bases remaining between them. The germline CDR1 and CDR2 sequences are MNHEY and SMNVEV (reference sequence). The CDR3 spans 14 residues.

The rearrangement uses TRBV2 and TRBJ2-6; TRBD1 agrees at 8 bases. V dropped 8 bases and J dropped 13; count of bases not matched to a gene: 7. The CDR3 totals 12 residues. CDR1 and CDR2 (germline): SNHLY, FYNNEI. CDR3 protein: CASGQGPLVLTF. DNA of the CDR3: TGTGCCAGCGGACAGGGCCCGCTTGTCCTGACTTTC.

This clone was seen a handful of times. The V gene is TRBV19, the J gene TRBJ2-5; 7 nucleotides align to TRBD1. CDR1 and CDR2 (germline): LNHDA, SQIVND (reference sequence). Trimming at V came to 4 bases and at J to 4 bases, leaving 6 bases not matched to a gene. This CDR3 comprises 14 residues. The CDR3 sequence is CASSSDRVSETQYF. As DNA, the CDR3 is TGTGCCAGTAGTAGCGACAGGGTATCAGAGACCCAGTACTTC. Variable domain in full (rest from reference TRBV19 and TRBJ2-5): DGGITQSPKYLFRKEGQNVTLSCEQNLNHDAMYWYRQDPGQGLRLIYYSQIVNDFQKGDIAEGYSVSREKKESFPLTVTSAQKNPTAFYLCASSSDRVSETQYFGPGTRLLVL.

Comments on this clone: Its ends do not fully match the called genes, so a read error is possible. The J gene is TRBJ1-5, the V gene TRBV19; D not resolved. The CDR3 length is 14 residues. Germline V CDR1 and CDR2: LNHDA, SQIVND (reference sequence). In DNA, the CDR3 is TGTGCCAGTAGTATGGTGGGTAGCCATCAGCCCCAGCATTTT. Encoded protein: CASSMVGSHQPQHF.

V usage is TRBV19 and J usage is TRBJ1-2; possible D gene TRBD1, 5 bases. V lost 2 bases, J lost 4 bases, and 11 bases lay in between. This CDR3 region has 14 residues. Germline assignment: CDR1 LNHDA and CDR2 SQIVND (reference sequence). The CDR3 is CASSIRGLGYGYTF. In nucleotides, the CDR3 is TGTGCCAGTAGTATAAGGGGACTAGGCTATGGCTACACCTTC.

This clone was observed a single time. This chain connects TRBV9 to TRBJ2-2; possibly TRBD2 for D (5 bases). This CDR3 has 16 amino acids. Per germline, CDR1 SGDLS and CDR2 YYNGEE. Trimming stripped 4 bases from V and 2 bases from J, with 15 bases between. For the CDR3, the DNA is TGTGCCAGCAGCCCGGACTCCAATACTAACACCGGGGAGCTGTTTTTT. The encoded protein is CASSPDSNTNTGELFF.

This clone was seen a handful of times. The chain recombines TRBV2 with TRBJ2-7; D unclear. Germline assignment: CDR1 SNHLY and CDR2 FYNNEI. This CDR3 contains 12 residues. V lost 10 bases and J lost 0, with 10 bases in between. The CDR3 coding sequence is TGTGCCATTAAAGACTTCTCCTACGAGCAGTACTTC. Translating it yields CAIKDFSYEQYF.

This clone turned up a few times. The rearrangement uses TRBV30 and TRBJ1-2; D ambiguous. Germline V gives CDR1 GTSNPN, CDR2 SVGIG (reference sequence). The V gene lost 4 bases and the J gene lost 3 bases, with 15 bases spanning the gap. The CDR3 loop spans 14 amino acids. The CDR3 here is CAWKFLEAHYGYTF. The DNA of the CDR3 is TGTGCCTGGAAGTTCCTCGAAGCTCACTATGGCTACACCTTC.

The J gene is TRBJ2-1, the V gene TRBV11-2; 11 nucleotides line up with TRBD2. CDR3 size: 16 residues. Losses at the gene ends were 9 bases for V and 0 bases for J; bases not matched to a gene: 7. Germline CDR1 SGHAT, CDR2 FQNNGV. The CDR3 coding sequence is TGTGCCAGTAAGGGACTAGCGGACCTCTCCTACAATGAGCAGTTCTTC. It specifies CASKGLADLSYNEQFF. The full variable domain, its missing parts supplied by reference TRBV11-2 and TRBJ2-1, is EAGVAQSPRYKIIEKRQSVAFWCNPISGHATLYWYQQILGQGPKLLIQFQNNGVVDDSQLPKDRFSAERLKGVDSTLKIQPAKLEDSAVYLCASKGLADLSYNEQFFGPGTRLTVL.

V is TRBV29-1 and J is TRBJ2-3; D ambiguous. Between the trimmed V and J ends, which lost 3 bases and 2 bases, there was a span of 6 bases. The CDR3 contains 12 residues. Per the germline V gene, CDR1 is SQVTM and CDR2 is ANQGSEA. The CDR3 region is CSVEATTDTQYF. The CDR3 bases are TGCAGCGTTGAGGCCACCACAGATACGCAGTATTTT.

CDR3 in amino acids: CAWRRQGPYNEQFF. DNA for the CDR3: TGTGCCTGGAGGAGACAGGGACCCTACAATGAGCAGTTCTTC. The V gene is TRBV30, the J gene TRBJ2-1; 7 bases line up with TRBD1. J was trimmed by 2 bases and V by 3 bases; bases with no gene match: 4. The germline V gene has CDR1 GTSNPN and CDR2 SVGIG (reference sequence). This CDR3 comprises 14 residues.

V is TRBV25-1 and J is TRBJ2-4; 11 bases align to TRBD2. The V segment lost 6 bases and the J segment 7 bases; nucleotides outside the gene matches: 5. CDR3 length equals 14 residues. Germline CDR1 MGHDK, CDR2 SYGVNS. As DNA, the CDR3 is TGTGCCAGCAGCCTAGCGGGAGGAGCTAACATTCAGTACTTC. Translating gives CASSLAGGANIQYF.

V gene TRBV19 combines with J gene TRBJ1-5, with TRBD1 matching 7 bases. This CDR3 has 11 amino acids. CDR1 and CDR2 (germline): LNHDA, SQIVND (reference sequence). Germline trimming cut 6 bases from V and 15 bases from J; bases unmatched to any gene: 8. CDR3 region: CASSWTGGMHF. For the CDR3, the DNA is TGTGCCAGTAGCTGGACAGGAGGGATGCATTTT.